These T cell receptor beta chains were read from a single sample in a study of T-cell reconstitution after alpha-beta-depleted transplantation in children. MiXCR was run by TCRdb on the PCR reads, yielding one entry per CDR3 protein. Of 75,000 to 90,000 distinct CDR3 sequences in the sample, roughly 14% were seen once. The material sequenced was PBMCs, mostly from graft donor cells, taken 180 days after TCRalphabeta/CD19-depleted stem cell transplant. The receptors were sampled from a male patient aged 2-10 years who had a stem cell transplant for acute lymphoblastic leukemia, so the T cells may come from the graft donor. CDR3s include the opening cysteine and the closing phenylalanine or tryptophan.

j_call | cdr3_length | v_call | cdr3_aa
TRBJ2-3 | 15 | TRBV9 | CASSVLSGPRDTQYF
TRBJ2-5 | 15 | TRBV20-1 | CSARLTGQGVETQYF
TRBJ2-2 | 14 | TRBV7-9 | CASNERPNTGELFF
TRBJ2-5 | 8 | TRBV7-9 | CASSSGVF
TRBJ2-2 | 15 | TRBV6-1 | CASNAQGAITGELFF
TRBJ2-3 | 14 | TRBV28 | CASSKDPWRDTQYF
TRBJ1-1 | 16 | TRBV12-3/TRBV12-4 | CASIIGGGSTSTEAFF
TRBJ2-7 | 14 | TRBV29-1 | CSVLALGLSYEQYF
TRBJ2-4 | 15 | TRBV28 | CASSFHRGLVNIQYF
TRBJ2-7 | 16 | TRBV1 | CTSSQDLEGGIYEQYF
TRBJ2-5 | 15 | TRBV10-3 | CAISESGTNQETQYF
TRBJ2-3 | 12 | TRBV5-1 | CASSPKTDTQYF
TRBJ2-2 | 16 | TRBV7-2 | CASSLGGLSNTGELFF